This TCR beta chain was identified in a study of neurological immune-mediated disorders. TCRdb passed the 5' RACE reads through MiXCR, listing each CDR3 protein once. The data show under 80,000 distinct CDR3 sequences, around 5.2% seen once. It was from 2 million PBMCs stored at -80 C that the unsorted libraries were obtained. Germline V gives CDR1 SGHRS, CDR2 YFSETQ. Between the trimmed V and J ends, which lost 2 bases and 2 bases, there was a span of 22 bases. The CDR3 has 18 amino acids. Study-level points and caveats: Neither clinical nor MRI features were found to be associated with the multiple sclerosis repertoire cluster.

This clonotype was counted only a few times. Its cognate antigen is unknown. This chain connects TRBV5-1 to TRBJ1-1, with D perhaps matching TRBD1 (5 bases). The sequence was collected from a woman in her 30s with multiple sclerosis. Material for sequencing was PBMCs. CDR3 coding DNA: TGCGCCAGCAGCTTCCCCCTGAACGAAGGGACGTTTAACACTGAAGCTTTCTTT. Amino acids: CASSFPLNEGTFNTEAFF.